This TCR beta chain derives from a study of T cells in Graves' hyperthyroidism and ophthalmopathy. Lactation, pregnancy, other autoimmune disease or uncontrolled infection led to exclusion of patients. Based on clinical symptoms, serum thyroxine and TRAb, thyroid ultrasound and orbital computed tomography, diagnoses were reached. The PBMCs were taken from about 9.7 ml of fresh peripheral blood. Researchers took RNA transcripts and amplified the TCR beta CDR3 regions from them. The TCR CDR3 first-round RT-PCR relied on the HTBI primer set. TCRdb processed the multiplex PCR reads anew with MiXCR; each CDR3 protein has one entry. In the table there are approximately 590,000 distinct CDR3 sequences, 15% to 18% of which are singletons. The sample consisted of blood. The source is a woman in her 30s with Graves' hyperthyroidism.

The CDR3 DNA follows: TGTGCCAGCAGCACGAAGACAGGGGGTCCACCTTATAATTCACCCCTCCACTTT. Translation: CASSTKTGGPPYNSPLHF. The chain links TRBV7-2 to TRBJ1-6; 9 nucleotides align to TRBD1. CDR1 is SGHTA, CDR2 FQGNSA, per germline. The V and J ends lost 5 bases and 4 bases, in that order; junction bases with no gene match: 12. The CDR3 consists of 18 residues.